A selection of T cell receptor beta chains follows, all from one sample in a study of blood T cell repertoires in COVID-19. Method: immunoSEQ multiplex PCR; TCRdb's copy keeps in-frame clones and lacks some. The sample holds roughly 99,000 clones, 75% to 95% seen once. Sequencing was carried out using peripheral blood. These receptors came from a woman aged 25-40 years with acute or convalescent COVID-19. Each CDR3 is given with its conserved first and last residue. D genes are given only for firm matches. Clone size, where shown, is once, few, many, or a class for clones that have expanded.

V: TRBV7-8
D: NA
J: TRBJ1-1
size: NA
length: 13
CDR3: CASSLTPETEAFF
DNA: TGTGCCAGCAGCTTAACCCCGGAGACTGAAGCTTTCTTT

V: TRBV6-2/TRBV6-3
D: NA
J: TRBJ2-3
size: NA
length: 11
CDR3: CASSRTGSQYF
DNA: TGTGCCAGCAGTCGTACAGGGTCGCAGTATTTT

V: TRBV19
D: NA
J: TRBJ1-3
size: NA
length: 13
CDR3: CASQDLSGNTIYF
DNA: TGTGCCAGTCAGGACTTATCTGGAAACACCATATATTTT

V: TRBV5-4
D: NA
J: TRBJ1-4
size: NA
length: 12
CDR3: CASSFSGEKLFF
DNA: TGTGCCAGCAGCTTTTCGGGAGAAAAACTGTTTTTT

V: TRBV5-4
D: TRBD1
J: TRBJ1-1
size: NA
length: 13
CDR3: CASSLRDRAEAFF
DNA: TGTGCCAGCAGCTTGCGGGACAGGGCTGAAGCTTTCTTT

V: TRBV7-2
D: TRBD1
J: TRBJ1-1
size: once
length: 14
CDR3: CASSWTGGSTEAFF
DNA: TGTGCCAGCAGCTGGACAGGGGGGAGCACTGAAGCTTTCTTT

V: TRBV28
D: TRBD2
J: TRBJ2-2
size: NA
length: 20
CDR3: CASNTLVLAGGLSDTGELFF
DNA: TGTGCCAGCAATACTCTTGTTCTAGCGGGGGGGCTCTCGGACACCGGGGAGCTGTTTTTT

V: TRBV28
D: NA
J: TRBJ2-6
size: once
length: 19
CDR3: CASSLVFNGRVSGANVLTF
DNA: TGTGCCAGCAGTTTAGTGTTTAATGGGCGAGTCTCTGGGGCCAACGTCCTGACTTTC

V: TRBV5-6
D: TRBD1
J: TRBJ2-7
size: NA
length: 13
CDR3: CASSWTGTHEQYF
DNA: TGTGCCAGCAGCTGGACAGGGACCCACGAGCAGTACTTC

V: TRBV4-3
D: TRBD1
J: TRBJ1-3
size: few
length: 22
CDR3: CASSHLPRLGTAVYLSGNTIYF
DNA: TGCGCCAGCAGCCACCTTCCACGCTTGGGGACAGCCGTGTACCTCTCTGGAAACACCATATATTTT

V: TRBV10-3
D: NA
J: TRBJ1-3
size: NA
length: 16
CDR3: CAISDTKKPSGNTIYF
DNA: TGTGCCATCAGTGATACTAAGAAACCCTCTGGAAACACCATATATTTT

V: TRBV18
D: NA
J: TRBJ2-1
size: NA
length: 17
CDR3: CASSAYTGMSSYNEQFF
DNA: TGTGCCAGCTCAGCTTATACAGGGATGAGCTCCTACAATGAGCAGTTCTTC

V: TRBV10-3
D: NA
J: TRBJ1-2
size: NA
length: 15
CDR3: CAISGFGGQSHGYTF
DNA: TGTGCCATCAGTGGGTTCGGAGGACAGTCTCATGGCTACACCTTC

V: TRBV4-2
D: TRBD2
J: TRBJ2-7
size: NA
length: 16
CDR3: CASSQAYGTRDYEQYF
DNA: TGTGCCAGCAGCCAAGCCTATGGGACTAGGGATTACGAGCAGTACTTC

V: TRBV30
D: NA
J: TRBJ1-5
size: NA
length: 15
CDR3: CAWSGTGRGNQPQHF
DNA: TGTGCCTGGAGTGGAACAGGGAGAGGCAATCAGCCCCAGCATTTT

V: TRBV5-1
D: TRBD1
J: TRBJ1-1
size: NA
length: 15
CDR3: CASSVTGGHNTEAFF
DNA: TGCGCCAGCAGCGTGACAGGGGGCCATAACACTGAAGCTTTCTTT

V: TRBV7-2
D: NA
J: TRBJ1-1
size: NA
length: 13
CDR3: CASSSSRNTEAFF
DNA: TGTGCCAGCAGCTCGTCTAGGAACACTGAAGCTTTCTTT

V: TRBV28
D: TRBD2
J: TRBJ2-2
size: NA
length: 21
CDR3: CASSSLFRLAGEWLNTGELFF
DNA: TGTGCCAGCAGTTCCCTATTCAGACTAGCGGGAGAATGGTTGAACACCGGGGAGCTGTTTTTT

V: TRBV9
D: NA
J: TRBJ2-3
size: NA
length: 13
CDR3: CASRDSYTDTQYF
DNA: TGTGCCAGCAGGGACAGCTACACAGATACGCAGTATTTT

V: TRBV9
D: TRBD2
J: TRBJ2-3
size: NA
length: 16
CDR3: CASSASSGRAGDTQYF
DNA: TGTGCCAGCAGCGCCTCTAGCGGGAGGGCTGGAGATACGCAGTATTTT

V: TRBV6-5
D: NA
J: TRBJ2-2
size: NA
length: 15
CDR3: CASSGLGWETGELFF
DNA: TGTGCCAGCAGCGGCCTGGGCTGGGAGACCGGGGAGCTGTTTTTT

V: TRBV6-5
D: NA
J: TRBJ1-3
size: NA
length: 15
CDR3: CASSPLQGSGHTIYF
DNA: TGTGCCAGCTCCCCTTTACAGGGAAGCGGACACACCATATATTTT

V: TRBV28
D: NA
J: TRBJ1-1
size: NA
length: 13
CDR3: CASSFSGLGEAFF
DNA: TGTGCCAGCAGTTTCTCAGGGCTCGGTGAAGCTTTCTTT

V: TRBV4-2
D: NA
J: TRBJ1-1
size: NA
length: 15
CDR3: CASSRSQTANTEAFF
DNA: TGTGCCAGCAGCCGGTCCCAGACAGCGAACACTGAAGCTTTCTTT

V: TRBV5-6
D: NA
J: TRBJ1-3
size: NA
length: 17
CDR3: CASSIYRAHIAGNTIYF
DNA: TGTGCCAGCAGCATATACAGGGCCCACATAGCTGGAAACACCATATATTTT

V: TRBV10-1
D: TRBD2
J: TRBJ2-1
size: NA
length: 16
CDR3: CASSKSGTSGVHEQFF
DNA: TGCGCCAGCAGTAAGTCCGGGACTAGCGGGGTCCATGAGCAGTTCTTC

V: TRBV5-3
D: TRBD2
J: TRBJ2-5
size: NA
length: 14
CDR3: CARSSAGAGETQYF
DNA: TGTGCCAGAAGCTCAGCGGGAGCTGGGGAGACCCAGTACTTC

V: TRBV4-2
D: TRBD2
J: TRBJ2-1
size: NA
length: 16
CDR3: CASSQWGTSRSDEQFF
DNA: TGTGCCAGCAGCCAATGGGGGACTAGCCGTTCCGATGAGCAGTTCTTC

V: TRBV5-6
D: TRBD1
J: TRBJ1-1
size: once
length: 17
CDR3: CASSGTGGLYVDTEAFF
DNA: TGTGCCAGCAGCGGAACAGGGGGCTTGTACGTTGACACTGAAGCTTTCTTT

V: TRBV6-6
D: NA
J: TRBJ1-5
size: NA
length: 14
CDR3: CASSYSAGDQPQHF
DNA: TGTGCCAGCAGTTACTCTGCGGGCGATCAGCCCCAGCATTTT

V: TRBV7-9
D: NA
J: TRBJ2-7
size: NA
length: 13
CDR3: CASSGKDSYEQYF
DNA: TGTGCCAGCTCAGGGAAGGACTCCTACGAGCAGTACTTC

V: TRBV2
D: NA
J: TRBJ1-1
size: NA
length: 14
CDR3: CASTEVPGYTEAFF
DNA: TGTGCCAGCACCGAGGTCCCTGGTTACACTGAAGCTTTCTTT

V: TRBV3-1/TRBV3-2
D: NA
J: TRBJ2-2
size: NA
length: 15
CDR3: CASSQGGGSTGELFF
DNA: TGTGCCAGCAGCCAAGGAGGAGGGTCCACCGGGGAGCTGTTTTTT

V: TRBV28
D: NA
J: TRBJ1-6
size: NA
length: 13
CDR3: CASSRGGNSPLHF
DNA: TGTGCCAGCAGCCGGGGGGGGAATTCACCCCTCCACTTT

V: TRBV20-1
D: TRBD1
J: TRBJ1-2
size: NA
length: 13
CDR3: CSASDRVGYGYTF
DNA: TGCAGTGCTAGTGACAGGGTAGGGTATGGCTACACCTTC

V: TRBV11-2
D: NA
J: TRBJ2-7
size: NA
length: 16
CDR3: CASSSQGRTDSYEQYF
DNA: TGTGCCAGCAGCTCACAGGGCCGCACCGACTCCTACGAGCAGTACTTC

V: TRBV27
D: NA
J: TRBJ2-7
size: NA
length: 13
CDR3: CASSLRWSYEQYF
DNA: TGTGCCAGCAGTTTGAGGTGGAGCTACGAGCAGTACTTC

V: TRBV29-1
D: TRBD1
J: TRBJ1-1
size: NA
length: 14
CDR3: CSAGWDRGHTEAFF
DNA: TGCAGCGCGGGTTGGGACAGGGGCCACACTGAAGCTTTCTTT

V: TRBV28
D: TRBD1
J: TRBJ2-2
size: NA
length: 16
CDR3: CASSGGSGQGIWELFF
DNA: TGTGCCAGCAGCGGTGGGTCGGGACAGGGAATATGGGAGCTGTTTTTT

V: TRBV4-2
D: TRBD2
J: TRBJ2-1
size: NA
length: 15
CDR3: CASSQDAGTIYEQFF
DNA: TGTGCCAGCAGCCAAGATGCAGGGACTATCTATGAGCAGTTCTTC

V: TRBV9
D: NA
J: TRBJ2-7
size: NA
length: 14
CDR3: CASSVEQGPYEQYF
DNA: TGTGCCAGCAGCGTAGAACAGGGTCCCTACGAGCAGTACTTC

V: TRBV7-9
D: NA
J: TRBJ1-1
size: NA
length: 12
CDR3: CASSRTNTEAFF
DNA: TGTGCCAGCAGCCGTACAAACACTGAAGCTTTCTTT

V: TRBV5-6
D: TRBD1
J: TRBJ1-5
size: NA
length: 17
CDR3: CASSLAGEGGVGQPQHF
DNA: TGTGCCAGCAGCTTGGCAGGGGAAGGGGGCGTAGGTCAGCCCCAGCATTTT

V: TRBV5-8
D: NA
J: TRBJ2-3
size: NA
length: 16
CDR3: CASSFRAIGGTDTQYF
DNA: TGTGCCAGCAGCTTCAGGGCTATAGGTGGGACAGATACGCAGTATTTT

V: TRBV6-1
D: NA
J: TRBJ1-1
size: NA
length: 16
CDR3: CASSEASLTPAVGAFF
DNA: TGTGCCAGCAGTGAAGCGTCCCTCACTCCCGCGGTTGGTGCTTTCTTT

V: TRBV19
D: TRBD1
J: TRBJ1-5
size: NA
length: 15
CDR3: CASSADREVNQPQHF
DNA: TGTGCCAGTAGTGCGGACAGGGAGGTTAATCAGCCCCAGCATTTT

V: TRBV16
D: NA
J: TRBJ1-2
size: NA
length: 15
CDR3: CASSQSPGRGYGYTF
DNA: TGTGCCAGCAGCCAATCCCCTGGACGGGGGTATGGCTACACCTTC

V: TRBV3-1/TRBV3-2
D: NA
J: TRBJ1-5
size: NA
length: 15
CDR3: CASSQMGGSNQPQHF
DNA: TGTGCCAGCAGCCAAATGGGGGGTAGCAATCAGCCCCAGCATTTT

V: TRBV28
D: NA
J: TRBJ1-2
size: NA
length: 14
CDR3: CASRPGGLGYGYTF
DNA: TGTGCCAGCAGGCCCGGGGGGCTAGGCTATGGCTACACCTTC

V: TRBV3-1/TRBV3-2
D: NA
J: TRBJ2-2
size: NA
length: 15
CDR3: CASSQVLAGHGELFF
DNA: TGTGCCAGCAGCCAAGTATTGGCCGGACACGGGGAGCTGTTTTTT

V: TRBV19
D: TRBD1
J: TRBJ1-1
size: NA
length: 15
CDR3: CAITPGGRGDTEAFF
DNA: TGTGCCATCACTCCAGGGGGCCGTGGGGACACTGAAGCTTTCTTT

V: TRBV7-9
D: TRBD2
J: TRBJ2-5
size: NA
length: 15
CDR3: CASSRTSGSQETQYF
DNA: TGTGCCAGCAGCCGGACTAGCGGGTCTCAAGAGACCCAGTACTTC

V: TRBV28
D: TRBD1
J: TRBJ1-1
size: once
length: 15
CDR3: CASSPSTGLDTEAFF
DNA: TGTGCCAGCAGTCCGTCGACAGGGCTGGACACTGAAGCTTTCTTT

V: TRBV2
D: TRBD2
J: TRBJ2-3
size: NA
length: 16
CDR3: CASMRTSGGAGDTQYF
DNA: TGTGCCAGCATGCGAACTAGCGGGGGGGCAGGGGATACGCAGTATTTT